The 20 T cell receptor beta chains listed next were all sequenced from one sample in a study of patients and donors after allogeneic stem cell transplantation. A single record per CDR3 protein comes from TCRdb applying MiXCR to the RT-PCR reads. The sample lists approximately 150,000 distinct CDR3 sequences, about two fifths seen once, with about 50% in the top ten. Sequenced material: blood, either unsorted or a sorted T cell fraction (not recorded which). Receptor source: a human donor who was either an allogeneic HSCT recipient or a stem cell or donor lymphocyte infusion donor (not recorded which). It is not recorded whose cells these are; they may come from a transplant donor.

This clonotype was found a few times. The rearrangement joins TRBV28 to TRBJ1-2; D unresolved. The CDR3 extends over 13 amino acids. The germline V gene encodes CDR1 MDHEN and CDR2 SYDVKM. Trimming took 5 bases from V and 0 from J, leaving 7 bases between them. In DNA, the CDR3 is TGTGCCAGCAGTAAAGAGCCTAACTATGGCTACACCTTC. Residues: CASSKEPNYGYTF.

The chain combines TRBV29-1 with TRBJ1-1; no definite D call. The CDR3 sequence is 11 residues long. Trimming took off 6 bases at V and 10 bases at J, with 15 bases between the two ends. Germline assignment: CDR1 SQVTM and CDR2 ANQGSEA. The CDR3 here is CSVPGPEGAFF. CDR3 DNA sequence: TGCAGCGTGCCCGGGCCCGAGGGAGCTTTCTTT.

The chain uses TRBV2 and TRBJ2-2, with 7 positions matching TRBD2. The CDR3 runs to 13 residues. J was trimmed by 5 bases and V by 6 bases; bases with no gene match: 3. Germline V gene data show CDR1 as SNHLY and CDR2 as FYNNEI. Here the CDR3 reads CASSSGGTGELFF. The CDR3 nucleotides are TGTGCCAGCAGCTCCGGGGGGACCGGGGAGCTGTTTTTT.

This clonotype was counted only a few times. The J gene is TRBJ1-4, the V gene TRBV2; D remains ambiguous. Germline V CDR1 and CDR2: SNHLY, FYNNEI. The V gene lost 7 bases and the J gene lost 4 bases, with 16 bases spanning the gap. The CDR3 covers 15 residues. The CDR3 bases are TGTGCCAGCATCCGTGAGGAGAGGGTTAATGAAAAACTGTTTTTT. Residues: CASIREERVNEKLFF.

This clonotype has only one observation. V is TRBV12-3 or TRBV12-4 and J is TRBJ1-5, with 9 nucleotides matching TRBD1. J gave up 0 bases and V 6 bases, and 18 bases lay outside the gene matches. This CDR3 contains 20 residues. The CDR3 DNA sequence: TGTGCCAGCAGCTTACGGACCGGGACAGGGCTCCACCGTAGCAATCAGCCCCAGCATTTT. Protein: CASSLRTGTGLHRSNQPQHF.

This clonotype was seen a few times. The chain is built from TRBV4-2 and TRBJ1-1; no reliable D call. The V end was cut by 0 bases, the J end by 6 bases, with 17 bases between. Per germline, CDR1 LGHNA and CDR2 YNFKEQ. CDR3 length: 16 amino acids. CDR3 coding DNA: TGTGCCAGCAGCCAAGATAGGGCAGGCGGTAACGCTGAAGCTTTCTTT. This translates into CASSQDRAGGNAEAFF.

CDR3: CAISEYRDVSEAFF. DNA of the CDR3: TGTGCCATCAGTGAGTACAGGGATGTTTCTGAAGCTTTCTTT. This sequence joins TRBV10-3 and TRBJ1-1; perhaps TRBD1 as D (6 bases). V was shortened by 1 base and J by 6 bases, with 12 bases between the two germline ends. The V gene's germline CDR1 is ENHRY and CDR2 SYGVKD. The CDR3 spans 14 residues.

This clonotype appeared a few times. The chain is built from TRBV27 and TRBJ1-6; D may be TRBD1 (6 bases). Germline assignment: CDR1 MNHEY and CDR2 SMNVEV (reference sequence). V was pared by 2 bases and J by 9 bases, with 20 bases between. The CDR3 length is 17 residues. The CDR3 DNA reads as TGTGCCAGCAGTTTAAACAGGGCCGGGTATTTGGGTTCACCCCTCCACTTT. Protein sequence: CASSLNRAGYLGSPLHF.

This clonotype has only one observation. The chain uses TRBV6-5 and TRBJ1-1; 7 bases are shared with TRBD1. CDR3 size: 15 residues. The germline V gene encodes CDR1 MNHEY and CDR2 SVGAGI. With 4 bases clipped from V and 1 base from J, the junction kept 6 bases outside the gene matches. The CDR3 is CASSSTTGRNTEAFF. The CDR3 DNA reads TGTGCCAGCAGTTCGACGACAGGGAGGAACACTGAAGCTTTCTTT.

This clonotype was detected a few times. CDR3 protein: CASSRGGDEQFF. For the CDR3, the DNA is TGTGCCAGTTCGAGGGGCGGCGATGAGCAGTTCTTC. This chain connects TRBV12-3 or TRBV12-4 to TRBJ2-1; TRBD1 or TRBD2 may be the D gene (5 bases each). V dropped 9 bases and J dropped 8 bases, with 14 bases sitting between them. CDR3 length equals 12 residues.

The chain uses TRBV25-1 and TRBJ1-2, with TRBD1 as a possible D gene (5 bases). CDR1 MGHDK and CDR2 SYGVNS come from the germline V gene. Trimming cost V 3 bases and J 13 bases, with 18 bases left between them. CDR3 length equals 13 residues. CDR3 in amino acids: CASSEGPGSTCTF. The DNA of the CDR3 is TGTGCCAGCAGTGAGGGACCCGGGAGTACGTGCACCTTC.

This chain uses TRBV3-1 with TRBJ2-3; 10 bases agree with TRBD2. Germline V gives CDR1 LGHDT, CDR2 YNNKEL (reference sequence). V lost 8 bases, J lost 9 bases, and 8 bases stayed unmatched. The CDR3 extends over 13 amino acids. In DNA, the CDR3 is TGTGCCAGCGATTCCTATAGCGGGGGGACGCAGTATTTT. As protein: CASDSYSGGTQYF.

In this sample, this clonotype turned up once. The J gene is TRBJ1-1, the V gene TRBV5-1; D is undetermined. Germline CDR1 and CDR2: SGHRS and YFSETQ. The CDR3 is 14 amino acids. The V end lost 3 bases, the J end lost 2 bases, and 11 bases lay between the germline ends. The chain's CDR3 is CASSSGERNTEAFF. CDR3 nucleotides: TGCGCCAGCAGCTCGGGAGAGAGAAACACTGAAGCTTTCTTT.

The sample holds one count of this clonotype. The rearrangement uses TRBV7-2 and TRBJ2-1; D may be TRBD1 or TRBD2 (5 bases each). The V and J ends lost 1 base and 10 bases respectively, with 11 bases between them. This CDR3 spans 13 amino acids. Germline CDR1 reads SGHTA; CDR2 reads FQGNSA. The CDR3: CASSLERGGEQFF. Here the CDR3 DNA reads TGTGCCAGCAGCTTAGAAAGGGGCGGGGAGCAGTTCTTC.

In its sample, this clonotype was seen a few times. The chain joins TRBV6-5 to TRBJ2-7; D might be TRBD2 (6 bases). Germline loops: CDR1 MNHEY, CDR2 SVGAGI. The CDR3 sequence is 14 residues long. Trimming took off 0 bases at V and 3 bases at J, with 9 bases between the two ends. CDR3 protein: CASSYSARGYEQYV. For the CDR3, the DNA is TGTGCCAGCAGTTACTCGGCGCGGGGCTACGAGCAGTACGTC.

The CDR3, as DNA: TGTGCCCATGGGCAGGGCAATCAGCCCCAGCATTTT. The encoded protein is CAHGQGNQPQHF. The chain links TRBV28 to TRBJ1-5, with no clear D. Between the trimmed V and J ends, which lost 11 bases and 2 bases, there was a span of 10 bases. Germline CDR1 reads MDHEN; CDR2 reads SYDVKM. The CDR3 runs 12 residues.

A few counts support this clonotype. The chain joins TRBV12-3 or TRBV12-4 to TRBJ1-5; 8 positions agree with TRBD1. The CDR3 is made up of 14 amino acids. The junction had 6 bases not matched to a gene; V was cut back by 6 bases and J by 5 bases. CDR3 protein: CASRGTGSYQPQHF. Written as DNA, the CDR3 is TGTGCCAGCAGGGGGACAGGTTCCTATCAGCCCCAGCATTTT.

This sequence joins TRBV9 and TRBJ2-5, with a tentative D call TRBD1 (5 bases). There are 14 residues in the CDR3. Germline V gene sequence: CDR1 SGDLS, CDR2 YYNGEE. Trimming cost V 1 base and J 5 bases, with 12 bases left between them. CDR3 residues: CASSVTGPGETQYF. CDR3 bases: TGTGCCAGCAGCGTAACAGGCCCCGGGGAGACCCAGTACTTC.

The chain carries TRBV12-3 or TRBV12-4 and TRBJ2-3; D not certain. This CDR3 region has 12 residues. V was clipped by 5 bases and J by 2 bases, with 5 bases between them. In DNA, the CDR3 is TGTGCCAGCAGTCTGCACACAGATACGCAGTATTTT. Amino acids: CASSLHTDTQYF.

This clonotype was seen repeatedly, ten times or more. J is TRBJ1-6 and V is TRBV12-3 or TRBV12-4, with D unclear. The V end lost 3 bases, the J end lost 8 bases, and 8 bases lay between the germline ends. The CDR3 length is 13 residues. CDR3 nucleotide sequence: TGTGCCAGCAGTTTCGGTGAAGATTCACCCCTCCACTTT. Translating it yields CASSFGEDSPLHF.